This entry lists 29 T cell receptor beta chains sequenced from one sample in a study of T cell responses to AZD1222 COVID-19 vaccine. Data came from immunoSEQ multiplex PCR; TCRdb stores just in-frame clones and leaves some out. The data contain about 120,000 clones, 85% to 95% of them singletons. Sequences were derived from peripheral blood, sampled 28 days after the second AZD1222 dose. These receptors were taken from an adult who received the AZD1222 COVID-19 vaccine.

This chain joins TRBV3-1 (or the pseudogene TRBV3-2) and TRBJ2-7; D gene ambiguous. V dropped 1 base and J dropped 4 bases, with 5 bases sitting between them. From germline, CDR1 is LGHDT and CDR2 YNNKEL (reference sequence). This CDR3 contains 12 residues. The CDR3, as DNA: TGTGCCAGCAGCCAAGGGCCTTACGAGCAGTACTTC. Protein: CASSQGPYEQYF.

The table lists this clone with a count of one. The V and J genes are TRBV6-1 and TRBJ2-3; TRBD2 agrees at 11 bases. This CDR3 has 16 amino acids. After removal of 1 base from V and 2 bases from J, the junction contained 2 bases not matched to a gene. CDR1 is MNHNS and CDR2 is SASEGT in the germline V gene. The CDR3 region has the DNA TGTGCCAGCAGTGAAGAACTAGCGGGAGCCACAGATACGCAGTATTTT. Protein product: CASSEELAGATDTQYF.

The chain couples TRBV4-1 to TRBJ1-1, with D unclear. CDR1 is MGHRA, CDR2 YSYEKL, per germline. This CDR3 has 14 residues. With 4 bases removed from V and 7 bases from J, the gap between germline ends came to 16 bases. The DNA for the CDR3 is TGCGCCAGCAGCCCTTTCTTGAGGGAGGGTGAAGCTTTCTTT. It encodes CASSPFLREGEAFF.

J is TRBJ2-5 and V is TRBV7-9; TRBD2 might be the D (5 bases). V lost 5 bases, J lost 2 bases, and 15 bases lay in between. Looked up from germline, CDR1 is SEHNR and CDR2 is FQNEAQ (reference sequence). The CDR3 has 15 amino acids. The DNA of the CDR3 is TGTGCCAGCAGCCCAGAGCGGCAGTCACAAGAGACCCAGTACTTC. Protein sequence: CASSPERQSQETQYF.

As DNA, the CDR3 is TGCAGTGCTAGATCCCCGGGGGAGCAGTTCTTC. Translation: CSARSPGEQFF. The chain employs TRBV20-1 and TRBJ2-1, with D possibly TRBD2 on 5 matching bases. In germline, CDR1 is DFQATT, CDR2 SNEGSKA (reference sequence). The CDR3 totals 11 residues. Between the trimmed V and J ends, which lost 2 bases and 10 bases, there was a span of 9 bases.

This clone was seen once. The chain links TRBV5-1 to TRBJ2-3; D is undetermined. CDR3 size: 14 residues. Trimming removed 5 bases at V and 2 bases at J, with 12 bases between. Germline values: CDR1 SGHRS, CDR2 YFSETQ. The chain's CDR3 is CASSSGEYTDTQYF. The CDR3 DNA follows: TGCGCCAGCAGTTCGGGCGAATACACAGATACGCAGTATTTT. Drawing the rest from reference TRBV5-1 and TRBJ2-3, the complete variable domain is KAGVTQTPRYLIKTRGQQVTLSCSPISGHRSVSWYQQTPGQGLQFLFEYFSETQRNKGNFPGRFSGRQFSNSRSEMNVSTLELGDSALYLCASSSGEYTDTQYFGPGTRLTVL.

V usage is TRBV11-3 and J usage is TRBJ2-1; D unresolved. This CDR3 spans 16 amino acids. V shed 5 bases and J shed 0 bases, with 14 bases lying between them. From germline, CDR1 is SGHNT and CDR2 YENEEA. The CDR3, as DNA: TGTGCCAGCAGCGCCTCCCAGCAGAGCTCCTACAATGAGCAGTTCTTC. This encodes CASSASQQSSYNEQFF.

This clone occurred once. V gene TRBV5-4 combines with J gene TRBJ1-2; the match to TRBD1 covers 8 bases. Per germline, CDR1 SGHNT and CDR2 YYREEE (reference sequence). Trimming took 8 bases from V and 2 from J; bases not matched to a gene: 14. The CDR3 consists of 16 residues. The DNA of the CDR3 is TGTGCCAGGATGGGAGGGCAGGGGGCGTGGAACTATGGCTACACCTTC. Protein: CARMGGQGAWNYGYTF.

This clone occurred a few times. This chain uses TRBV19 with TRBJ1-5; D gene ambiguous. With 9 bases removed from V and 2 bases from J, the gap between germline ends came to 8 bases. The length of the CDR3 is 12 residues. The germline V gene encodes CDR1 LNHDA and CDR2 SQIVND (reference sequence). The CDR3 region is CASRTGNQPQHF. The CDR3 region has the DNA TGTGCCAGCAGGACGGGCAATCAGCCCCAGCATTTT.

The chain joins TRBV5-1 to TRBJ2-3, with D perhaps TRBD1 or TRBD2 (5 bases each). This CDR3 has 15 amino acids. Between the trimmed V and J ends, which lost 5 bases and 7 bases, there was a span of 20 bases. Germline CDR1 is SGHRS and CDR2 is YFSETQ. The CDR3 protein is CASSQNFGEGNTQYF. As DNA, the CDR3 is TGCGCCAGCAGTCAGAACTTCGGAGAGGGGAATACGCAGTATTTT.

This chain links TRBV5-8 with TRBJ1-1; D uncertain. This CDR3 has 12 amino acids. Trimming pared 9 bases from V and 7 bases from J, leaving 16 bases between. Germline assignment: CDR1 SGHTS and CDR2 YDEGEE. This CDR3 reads CATPKPGVEAFF. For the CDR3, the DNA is TGTGCCACCCCCAAGCCGGGAGTTGAAGCTTTCTTT.

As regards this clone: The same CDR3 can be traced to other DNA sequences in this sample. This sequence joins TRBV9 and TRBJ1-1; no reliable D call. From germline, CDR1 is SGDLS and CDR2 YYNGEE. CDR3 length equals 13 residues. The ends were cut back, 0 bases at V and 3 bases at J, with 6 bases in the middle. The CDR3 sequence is CASSVDIYTEAFF. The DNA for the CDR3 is TGTGCCAGCAGCGTAGACATATACACTGAAGCTTTCTTT.

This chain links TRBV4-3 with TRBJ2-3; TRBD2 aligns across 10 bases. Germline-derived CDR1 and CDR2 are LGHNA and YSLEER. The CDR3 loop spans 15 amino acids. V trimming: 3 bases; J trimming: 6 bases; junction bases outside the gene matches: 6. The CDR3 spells CASSQGSGGRDTQYF. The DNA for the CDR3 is TGCGCCAGCAGCCAGGGTAGCGGGGGGCGGGATACGCAGTATTTT.

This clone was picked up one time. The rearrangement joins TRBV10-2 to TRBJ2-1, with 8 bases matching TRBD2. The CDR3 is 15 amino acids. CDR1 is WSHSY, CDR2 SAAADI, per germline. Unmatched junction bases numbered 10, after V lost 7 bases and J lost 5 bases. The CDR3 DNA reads TGCGCCAGCATCGAACGGGGGGGGCCGAACAATGAGCAGTTCTTC. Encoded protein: CASIERGGPNNEQFF.

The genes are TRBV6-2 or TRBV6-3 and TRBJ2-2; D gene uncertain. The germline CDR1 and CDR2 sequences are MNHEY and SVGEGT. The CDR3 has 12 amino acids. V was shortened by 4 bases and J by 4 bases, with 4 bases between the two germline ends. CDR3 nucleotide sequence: TGTGCCAGCAGTTCGACCACCGGGGAGCTGTTTTTT. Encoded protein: CASSSTTGELFF.

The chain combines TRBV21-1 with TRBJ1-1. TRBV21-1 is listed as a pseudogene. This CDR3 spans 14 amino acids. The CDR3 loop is CASARRMPNTEAFF. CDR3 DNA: TGTGCCAGCGCAAGGCGTATGCCGAACACTGAAGCTTTCTTT.

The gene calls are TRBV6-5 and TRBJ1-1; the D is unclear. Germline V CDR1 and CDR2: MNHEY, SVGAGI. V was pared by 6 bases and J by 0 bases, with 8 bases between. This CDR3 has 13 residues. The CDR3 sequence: CASSSRMNTEAFF. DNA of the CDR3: TGTGCCAGCAGCTCTCGGATGAACACTGAAGCTTTCTTT.

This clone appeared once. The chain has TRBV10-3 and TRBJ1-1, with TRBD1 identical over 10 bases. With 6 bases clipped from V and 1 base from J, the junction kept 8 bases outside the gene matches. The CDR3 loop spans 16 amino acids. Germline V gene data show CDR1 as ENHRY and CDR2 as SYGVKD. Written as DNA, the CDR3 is TGTGCCATCAGACCCGACAGGGGGCTAAGGAACACTGAAGCTTTCTTT. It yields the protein CAIRPDRGLRNTEAFF.

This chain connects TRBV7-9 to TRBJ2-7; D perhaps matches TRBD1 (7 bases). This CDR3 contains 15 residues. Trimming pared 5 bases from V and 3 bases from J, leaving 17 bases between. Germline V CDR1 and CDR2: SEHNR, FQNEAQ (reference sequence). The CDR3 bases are TGTGCCAGCAGCCTCCCCGGCGGGACAGACTACGAGCAGTACTTC. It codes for CASSLPGGTDYEQYF.

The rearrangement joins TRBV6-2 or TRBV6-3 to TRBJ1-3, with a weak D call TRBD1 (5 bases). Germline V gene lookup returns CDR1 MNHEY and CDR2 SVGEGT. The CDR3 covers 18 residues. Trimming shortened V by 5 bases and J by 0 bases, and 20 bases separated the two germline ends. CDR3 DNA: TGTGCCAGCAGTCTGATCGCGGGAAAGGGGCTCTCTGGAAACACCATATATTTT. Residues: CASSLIAGKGLSGNTIYF.

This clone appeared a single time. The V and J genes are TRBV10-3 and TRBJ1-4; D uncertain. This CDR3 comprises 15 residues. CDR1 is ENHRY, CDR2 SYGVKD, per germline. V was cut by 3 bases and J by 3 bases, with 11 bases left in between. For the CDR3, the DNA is TGTGCCATCAGTGATTCCAAATCATCTAATGAAAAACTGTTTTTT. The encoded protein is CAISDSKSSNEKLFF.

The DNA for the CDR3 is TGTGCCTCACGGGGACAATATAATTCACCCCTCCACTTT. It yields the protein CASRGQYNSPLHF. The chain employs TRBV10-3 and TRBJ1-6, with TRBD1 as a possible D gene (6 bases). CDR3 length: 13 amino acids. The V gene lost 11 bases and the J gene lost 4 bases, with 12 bases spanning the gap. Germline-derived CDR1 and CDR2 are ENHRY and SYGVKD.

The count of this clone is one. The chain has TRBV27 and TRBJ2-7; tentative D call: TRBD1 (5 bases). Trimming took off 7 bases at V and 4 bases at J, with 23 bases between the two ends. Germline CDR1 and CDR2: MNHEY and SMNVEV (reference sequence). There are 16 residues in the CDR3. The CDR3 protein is CASTSLPLQVGYEQYF. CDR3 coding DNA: TGTGCCAGCACCAGTTTACCCTTACAGGTGGGGTACGAGCAGTACTTC.

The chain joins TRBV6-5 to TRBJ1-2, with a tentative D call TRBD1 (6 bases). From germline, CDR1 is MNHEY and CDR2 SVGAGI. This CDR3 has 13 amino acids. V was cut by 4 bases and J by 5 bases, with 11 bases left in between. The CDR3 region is CASSLTGAYGYTF. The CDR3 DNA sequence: TGTGCCAGCAGTTTAACGGGGGCTTATGGCTACACCTTC.

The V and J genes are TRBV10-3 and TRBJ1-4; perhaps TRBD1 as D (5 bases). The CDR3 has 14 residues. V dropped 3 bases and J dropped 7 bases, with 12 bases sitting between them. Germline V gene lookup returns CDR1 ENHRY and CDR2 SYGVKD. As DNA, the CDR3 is TGTGCCATCAGTGAAGGTGGGGCTAGTGAAAAACTGTTTTTT. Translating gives CAISEGGASEKLFF.

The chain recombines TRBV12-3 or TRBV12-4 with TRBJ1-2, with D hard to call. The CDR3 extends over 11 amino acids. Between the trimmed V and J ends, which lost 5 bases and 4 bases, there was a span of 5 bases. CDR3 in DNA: TGTGCCAGCAGTAACCCCTATGGCTACACCTTC. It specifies CASSNPYGYTF.

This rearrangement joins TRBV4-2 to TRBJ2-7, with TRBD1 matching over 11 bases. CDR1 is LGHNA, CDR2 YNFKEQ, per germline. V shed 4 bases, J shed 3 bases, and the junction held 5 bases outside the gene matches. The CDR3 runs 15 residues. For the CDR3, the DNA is TGTGCCAGCAGCCGGCGGACAGGGGGCGACTACGAGCAGTACTTC. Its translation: CASSRRTGGDYEQYF.

The CDR3 sequence: CASSGTSGRMRNEQFF. In DNA form, the CDR3 reads TGTGCCAGCAGTGGGACTAGCGGGAGAATGCGTAATGAGCAGTTCTTC. The J gene is TRBJ2-1, the V gene TRBV6-1, with 13 nucleotides matching TRBD2. CDR3 length: 16 residues. Trimming removed 4 bases from V and 7 bases from J; junction bases left unmatched: 7. Germline V CDR1 and CDR2: MNHNS, SASEGT.

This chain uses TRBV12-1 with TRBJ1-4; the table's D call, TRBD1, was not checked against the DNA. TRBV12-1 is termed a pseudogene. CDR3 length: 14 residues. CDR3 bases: TGTGCCAGCAGCTGGGGACAGGGGTACGGAAAACTGTTTTTT. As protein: CASSWGQGYGKLFF.